This T cell receptor beta chain was captured in a study of T cells in Graves' hyperthyroidism and ophthalmopathy. Whole-study context: Once the initial diagnosis was made, peripheral blood was obtained before any treatment.

Patients affected by ophthalmopathy presented a Clinical Activity Score of at least 3, a NOSPECS grade of at least 4, and disease duration below 3 months. Amplification yielded TCR beta CDR3 regions, with RNA transcripts as the source. When the TCR CDR3 underwent first-round RT-PCR, the HTBI primer set was used. Using its own MiXCR run on the multiplex PCR reads, TCRdb lists one record per CDR3 protein. The sample holds approximately 350,000 distinct CDR3 sequences, 15% seen once. This clonotype was seen at least ten times. Germline assignment: CDR1 SGHAT and CDR2 FQNNGV. Trimming took 7 bases from V and 4 from J, leaving 11 bases between them. This CDR3 contains 14 residues.

The J gene is TRBJ1-6, the V gene TRBV11-2; D possibly corresponds to TRBD1 (6 bases). The source is a woman aged 55-69 years with Graves' ophthalmopathy. The sequenced sample was blood. The CDR3 nucleotides read TGTGCCAGCATCCAGGACAGATATAATTCACCCCTCCACTTT. Translated: CASIQDRYNSPLHF. The whole variable domain, remainder taken from reference TRBV11-2 and TRBJ1-6, is EAGVAQSPRYKIIEKRQSVAFWCNPISGHATLYWYQQILGQGPKLLIQFQNNGVVDDSQLPKDRFSAERLKGVDSTLKIQPAKLEDSAVYLCASIQDRYNSPLHFGNGTRLTVT.